This T cell receptor beta chain was captured in a study of shared clonotypes between healthy human individuals. The CDR3 contains 12 residues. Per the germline V gene, CDR1 is MNHNS and CDR2 is SASEGT. The junction had 10 bases not matched to a gene; V was cut back by 10 bases and J by 8 bases. The assay was immunoSEQ multiplex PCR, and TCRdb's table has in-frame clones only and misses some. This sample has 2,100,000 or so clones, with nearly 97% found just once. V gene TRBV6-1 combines with J gene TRBJ1-2, with 7 bases fitting TRBD1. The sequenced material came from naive CD4+ T cells sorted from blood. The sample's subset: CD45RA+ positively selected. The sequence was obtained from a man aged 18 to 30 in good health. The CDR3 DNA is TGTGCCAACCTAGACAGGGATAACGGCTACACCTTC. Amino acid sequence: CANLDRDNGYTF.